The source of this T cell receptor beta chain is a study of T-cell reconstitution after alpha-beta-depleted transplantation in children. The V segment lost 3 bases and the J segment 0 bases; nucleotides outside the gene matches: 5. The length of the CDR3 is 17 residues. CDR1 and CDR2 from the germline V gene are SQVTM and ANQGSEA. Molecular barcoding with unique molecular identifiers was used for the TCRbeta library. TCRdb passed the PCR reads through MiXCR, listing each CDR3 protein once. The table shows about 610,000 distinct CDR3 sequences, with about 10% occurring only once. The V call is TRBV29-1, the J call TRBJ2-6; the match to TRBD1 covers 10 bases. The material was PBMCs from the stem cell graft donor, obtained from the stem cell graft. This clonotype originated in a human donor who donated a stem cell graft to a child with acute myeloid leukemia. The CDR3 sequence: CSVDPGQGPSGANVLTF. The CDR3 DNA sequence: TGCAGCGTTGATCCGGGACAGGGGCCCTCTGGGGCCAACGTCCTGACTTTC.